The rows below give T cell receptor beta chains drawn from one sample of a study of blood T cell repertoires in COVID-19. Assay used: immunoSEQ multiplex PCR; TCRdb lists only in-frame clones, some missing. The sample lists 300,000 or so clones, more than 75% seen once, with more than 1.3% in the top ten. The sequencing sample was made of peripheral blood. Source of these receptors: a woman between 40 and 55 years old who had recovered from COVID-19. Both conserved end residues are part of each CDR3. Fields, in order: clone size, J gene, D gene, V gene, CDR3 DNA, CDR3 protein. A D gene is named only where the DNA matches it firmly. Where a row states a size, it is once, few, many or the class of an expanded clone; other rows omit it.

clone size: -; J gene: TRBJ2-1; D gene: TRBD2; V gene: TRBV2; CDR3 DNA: TGTGCCAGCAGTGAAGAGCTAGCGGGGACGTCGTTCTTC; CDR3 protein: CASSEELAGTSFF
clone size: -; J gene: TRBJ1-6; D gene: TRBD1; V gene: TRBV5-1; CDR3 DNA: TGCGCCAGCAGCTTGGGGGACAGGCCCTTGCGCTCACCCCTCCACTTT; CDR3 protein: CASSLGDRPLRSPLHF
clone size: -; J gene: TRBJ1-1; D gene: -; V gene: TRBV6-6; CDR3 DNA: TGTGCCAGCAGTTCCCCCGGCGGGGTCACTGAAGCTTTCTTT; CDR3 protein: CASSSPGGVTEAFF
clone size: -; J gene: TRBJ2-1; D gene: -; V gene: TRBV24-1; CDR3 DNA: TGTGCCACCAGTGACAGCATTCCGGGGGTATACAATGAGCAGTTCTTC; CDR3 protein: CATSDSIPGVYNEQFF
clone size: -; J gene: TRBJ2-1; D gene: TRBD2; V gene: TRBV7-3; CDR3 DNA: TGTGCCAGCAGCTTAGCGGGGGGTCTCTACAATGAGCAGTTCTTC; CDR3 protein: CASSLAGGLYNEQFF
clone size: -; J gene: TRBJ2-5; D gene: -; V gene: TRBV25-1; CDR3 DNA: TGTGCCAGCAGTGACATGATCAGGGAAGAGACCCAGTACTTC; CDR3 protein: CASSDMIREETQYF
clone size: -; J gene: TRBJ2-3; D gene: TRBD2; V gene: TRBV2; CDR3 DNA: TGTGCCAGCAGTGAAGCTCCCGCGGGGGGCGGGGCAGATACGCAGTATTTT; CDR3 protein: CASSEAPAGGGADTQYF
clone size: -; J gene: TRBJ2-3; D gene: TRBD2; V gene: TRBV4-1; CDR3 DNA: TGCGCCAGCAGCCAACCTAGCGGGGGGGCGAACACAGATACGCAGTATTTT; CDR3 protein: CASSQPSGGANTDTQYF
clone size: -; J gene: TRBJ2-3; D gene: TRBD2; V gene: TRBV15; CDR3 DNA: TGTGCCACCCTAGGTGTGCGGGGGGCCGCGGATACGCAGTATTTT; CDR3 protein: CATLGVRGAADTQYF
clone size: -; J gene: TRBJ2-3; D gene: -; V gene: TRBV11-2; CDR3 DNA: TGTGCCAGCAGCCTCCGGACAGCGGGAAGGGATACGCAGTATTTT; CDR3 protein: CASSLRTAGRDTQYF
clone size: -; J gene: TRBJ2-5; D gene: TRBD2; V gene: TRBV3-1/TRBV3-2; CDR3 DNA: TGTGCCAGCAGCCAAGGGATAGCGGGGGGACGGGAGACCCAGTACTTC; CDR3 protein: CASSQGIAGGRETQYF
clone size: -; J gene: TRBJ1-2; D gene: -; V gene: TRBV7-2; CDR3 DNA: TGTGCCAGCAGCTTAGTAGTGGGTGCAGGGCTATACGGCTACACCTTC; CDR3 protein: CASSLVVGAGLYGYTF
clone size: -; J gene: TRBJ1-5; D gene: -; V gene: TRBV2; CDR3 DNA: TGTGCCAGCAGTGACAGGAGGAGGGGTAACCAGCCCCAGCATTTT; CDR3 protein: CASSDRRRGNQPQHF
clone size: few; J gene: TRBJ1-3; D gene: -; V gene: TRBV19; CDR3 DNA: TGTGCCAGTAGTCTCCGGTTTCTTAGAAACACCATATATTTT; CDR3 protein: CASSLRFLRNTIYF
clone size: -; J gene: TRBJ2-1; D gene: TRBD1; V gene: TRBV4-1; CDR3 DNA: TGCGCCAGCAGCCCCGTCTGGGACAGCTACAATGAGCAGTTCTTC; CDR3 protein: CASSPVWDSYNEQFF
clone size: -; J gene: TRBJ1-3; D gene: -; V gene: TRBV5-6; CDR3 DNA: TGTGCCAGCACCACTGGGGGGAGAAACACCATATATTTT; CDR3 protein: CASTTGGRNTIYF
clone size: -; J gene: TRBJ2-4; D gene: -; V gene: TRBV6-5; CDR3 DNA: TGTGCCAGCAGTCACCCGGGAGCCAAAAACATTCAGTACTTC; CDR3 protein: CASSHPGAKNIQYF
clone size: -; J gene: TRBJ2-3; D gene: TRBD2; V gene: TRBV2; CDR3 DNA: TGTGCCAGCACTCTAGCGGGGGGCACAGATACGCAGTATTTT; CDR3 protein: CASTLAGGTDTQYF
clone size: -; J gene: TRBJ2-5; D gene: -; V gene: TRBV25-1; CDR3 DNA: TGTGCCAGCAGTAAGCGGAGGACTCAAGAGACCCAGTACTTC; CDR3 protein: CASSKRRTQETQYF
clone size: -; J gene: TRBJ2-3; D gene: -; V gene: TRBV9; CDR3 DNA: TGTGCCAGCAGCGTCGGCGGGGCTCTGGATACGCAGTATTTT; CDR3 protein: CASSVGGALDTQYF
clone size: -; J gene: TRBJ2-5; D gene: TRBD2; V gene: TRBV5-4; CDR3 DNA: TGTGCCAGCAGCTTGGCAACTAGCGGGGGGCCCAAAAGTGGGACCCAGTACTTC; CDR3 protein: CASSLATSGGPKSGTQYF
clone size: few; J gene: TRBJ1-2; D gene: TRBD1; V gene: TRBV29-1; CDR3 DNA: TGCAGCACCGGGACAGACTATGGCTACACCTTC; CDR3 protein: CSTGTDYGYTF
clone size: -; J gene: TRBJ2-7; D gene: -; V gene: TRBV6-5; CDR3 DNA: TGTGCCAGCAGGCTAATGGCAGGGGCCACCGAGCAGTACTTC; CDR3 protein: CASRLMAGATEQYF
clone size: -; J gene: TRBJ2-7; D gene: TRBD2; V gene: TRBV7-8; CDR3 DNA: TGTGCCAGCAGCTTACAAGCGGGGGGGCCCTACGAGCAGTACTTC; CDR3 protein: CASSLQAGGPYEQYF
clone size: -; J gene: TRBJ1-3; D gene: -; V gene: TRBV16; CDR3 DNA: TGTGCCAGCAGCCAAGCCTCGGGGTTCTCTGGAAACACCATATATTTT; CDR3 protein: CASSQASGFSGNTIYF
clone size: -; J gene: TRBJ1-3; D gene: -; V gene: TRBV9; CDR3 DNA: TGTGCCAGCAGCACCCGGGGTTCGGGAAACACCATATATTTT; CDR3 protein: CASSTRGSGNTIYF
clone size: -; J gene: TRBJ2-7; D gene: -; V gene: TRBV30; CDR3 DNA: TGTGCCTGGATTCGAAGGGGTGGGGACGAGCAGTACTTC; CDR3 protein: CAWIRRGGDEQYF
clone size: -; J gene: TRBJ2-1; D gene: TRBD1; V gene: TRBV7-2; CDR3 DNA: TGTGCCAGCAGCCGGAACGCGGGACAGGGGCGCAATGAGCAGTTCTTC; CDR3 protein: CASSRNAGQGRNEQFF
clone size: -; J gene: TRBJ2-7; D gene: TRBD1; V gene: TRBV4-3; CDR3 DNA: TGCGCCAGCAGCCAAGCCGGGACAGCAGTTATACGAGAGCAGTACTTC; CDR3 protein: CASSQAGTAVIREQYF
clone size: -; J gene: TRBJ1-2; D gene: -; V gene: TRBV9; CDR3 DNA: TGTGCCAGCAGCGAGGGGACTTCTCGAAGATATGGCTACACCTTC; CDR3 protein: CASSEGTSRRYGYTF
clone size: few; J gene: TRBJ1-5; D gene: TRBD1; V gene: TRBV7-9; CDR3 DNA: TGTGCCAGCAGCCGGACAGGGGCTGTGAATCAGCCCCAGCATTTT; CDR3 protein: CASSRTGAVNQPQHF
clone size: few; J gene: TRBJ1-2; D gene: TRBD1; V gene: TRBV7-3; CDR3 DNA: TGTGCCAGCAGCTCAGGACAGGGGGACTATGGCTACACCTTC; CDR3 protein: CASSSGQGDYGYTF
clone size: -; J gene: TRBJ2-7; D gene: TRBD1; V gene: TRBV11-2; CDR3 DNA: TGTGCCAGCAGCTCACCAGGGGGCTCCCGCTACGAGCAGTACTTC; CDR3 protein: CASSSPGGSRYEQYF
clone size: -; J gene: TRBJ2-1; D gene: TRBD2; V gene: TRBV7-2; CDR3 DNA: TGTGCCAGCAGCCCAGGCGGGGGGACCTACAATGAGCAGTTCTTC; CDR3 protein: CASSPGGGTYNEQFF
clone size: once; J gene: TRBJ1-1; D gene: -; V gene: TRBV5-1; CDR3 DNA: TGCGCCAGCAGCTTGATTCCTACAGGGCTGAACACTGAAGCTTTCTTT; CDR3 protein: CASSLIPTGLNTEAFF
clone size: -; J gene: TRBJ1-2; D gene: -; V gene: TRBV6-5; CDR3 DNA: TGTGCCAGCAGTTACTCGGGGCAGCCTAGAGGCTACACCTTC; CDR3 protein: CASSYSGQPRGYTF
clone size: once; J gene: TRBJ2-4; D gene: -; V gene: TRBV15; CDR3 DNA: TGTGCCACCAGCAGAGGAGGGCAGTTAGCCAAAAACATTCAGTACTTC; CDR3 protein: CATSRGGQLAKNIQYF
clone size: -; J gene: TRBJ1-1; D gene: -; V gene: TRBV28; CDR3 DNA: TGTGCCAGCAGTTTAAGCCGGAACACTGAAGCTTTCTTT; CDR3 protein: CASSLSRNTEAFF
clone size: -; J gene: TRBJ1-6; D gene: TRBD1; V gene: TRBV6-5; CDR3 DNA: TGTGCCAGCAAGGGACAGGATATGGCCCTCCACTTT; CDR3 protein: CASKGQDMALHF
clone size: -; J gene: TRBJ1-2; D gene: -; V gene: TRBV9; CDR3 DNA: TGTGCCAGCAGCTCCGGAGCGGGGTACGATGGCTACACCTTC; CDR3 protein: CASSSGAGYDGYTF
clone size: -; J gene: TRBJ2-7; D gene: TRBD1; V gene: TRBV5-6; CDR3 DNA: TGTGCCAGCAGCTTGGCGTCAGGGGGCGCCTACGAGCAGTACTTC; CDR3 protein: CASSLASGGAYEQYF
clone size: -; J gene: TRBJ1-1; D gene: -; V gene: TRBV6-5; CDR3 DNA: TGTGCCAGCAGTTACGGGCAGGCTAACACTGAAGCTTTCTTT; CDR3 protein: CASSYGQANTEAFF
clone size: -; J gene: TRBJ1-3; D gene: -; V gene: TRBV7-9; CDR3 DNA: TGTGCCAGCAGCTTCCTTTTGGGGGGAAGTGGAAACACCATATATTTT; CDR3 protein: CASSFLLGGSGNTIYF
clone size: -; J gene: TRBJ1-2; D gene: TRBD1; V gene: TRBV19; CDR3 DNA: TGTGCCAGTGTGCCAGGGGGCCAGAATAACTATGGCTACACCTTC; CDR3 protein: CASVPGGQNNYGYTF
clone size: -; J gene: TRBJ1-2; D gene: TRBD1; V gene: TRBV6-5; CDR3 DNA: TGTGCCAGCAGTTCTCCGGGACAGGGGATTACTGGCTACACCTTC; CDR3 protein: CASSSPGQGITGYTF
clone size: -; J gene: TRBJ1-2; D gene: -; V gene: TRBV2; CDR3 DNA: TGTGCCAGCAGTGTATCAGTCTATGGCTACACCTTC; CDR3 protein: CASSVSVYGYTF